This TCR beta chain was sequenced in a study of blood T cell repertoires in COVID-19. Whole-study context: Researchers got acute and convalescent COVID-19 samples from the United States, Italy and Spain.

CDR1 and CDR2 (germline): SQVTM, ANQGSEA. Deletions cut 4 bases from V and 0 bases from J, with 7 bases between. The CDR3 covers 13 residues. In the source study's methods: Reference gene primer amplification gave estimated nucleated cell counts. Measured with immunoSEQ multiplex PCR; TCRdb has only the in-frame clones, and not every one. V and J calls plus clone size are reproduced from that table; the DNA served to infer D and trimming. The repertoire has about 140,000 clones, over 60% of them found once; the top ten carry 4.5%. Source material: peripheral blood. This TCR was sampled from a woman over 75 with active or convalescent COVID-19. The rearrangement joins TRBV29-1 to TRBJ1-5, with a weak D call TRBD1 (5 bases). CDR3 in DNA: TGCAGCGTTGTACAGGCTAGCAATCAGCCCCAGCATTTT. Its translation: CSVVQASNQPQHF. The whole variable domain, remainder taken from reference TRBV29-1 and TRBJ1-5, is SAVISQKPSRDICQRGTSLTIQCQVDSQVTMMFWYRQQPGQSLTLIATANQGSEATYESGFVIDKFPISRPNLTFSTLTVSNMSPEDSSIYLCSVVQASNQPQHFGDGTRLSIL.